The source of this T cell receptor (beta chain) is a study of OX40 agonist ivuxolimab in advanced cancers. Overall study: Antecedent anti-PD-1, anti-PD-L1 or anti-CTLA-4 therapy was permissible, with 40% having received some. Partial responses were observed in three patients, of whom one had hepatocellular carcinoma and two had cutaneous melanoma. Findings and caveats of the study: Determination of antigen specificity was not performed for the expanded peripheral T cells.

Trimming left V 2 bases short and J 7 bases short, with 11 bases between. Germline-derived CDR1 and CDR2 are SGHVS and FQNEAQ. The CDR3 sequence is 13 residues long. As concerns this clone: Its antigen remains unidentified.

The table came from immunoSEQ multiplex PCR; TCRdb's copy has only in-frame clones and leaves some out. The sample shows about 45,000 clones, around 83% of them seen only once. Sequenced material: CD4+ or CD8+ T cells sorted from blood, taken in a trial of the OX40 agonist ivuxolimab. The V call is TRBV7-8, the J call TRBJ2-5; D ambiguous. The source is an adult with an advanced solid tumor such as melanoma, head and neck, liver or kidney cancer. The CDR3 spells CASSLSDSRTQYF. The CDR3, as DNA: TGTGCCAGCAGCTTATCCGACTCGCGGACCCAGTACTTC.